A single sample gave rise to the 20 T cell receptor beta chains below, sequenced in a study of T cell repertoires in ileal Crohn's disease. As to time point: proximal margin of the surgical specimen (macroscopically non-inflamed). The table came from immunoSEQ multiplex PCR; TCRdb's copy has only in-frame clones and leaves some out. Of thousands of clones in the sample, under 80% were seen once. The sequenced material came from ileal tissue. These receptors came from an adult with Crohn's disease.

This clone was seen more than once but under ten times. The chain employs TRBV27 and TRBJ1-2; D may be TRBD1 (6 bases). CDR3 size: 15 residues. Germline CDR1 MNHEY, CDR2 SMNVEV (reference sequence). V was shortened by 5 bases and J by 2 bases, with 15 bases between the two germline ends. DNA of the CDR3: TGTGCCAGCAGTCCCGACAGGAGTCAAAACTATGGCTACACCTTC. Protein product: CASSPDRSQNYGYTF.

On this clone itself: Other DNA sequences in the same sample also yield this CDR3. This chain connects TRBV14 to TRBJ2-5; the D gene is possibly TRBD2 (6 bases). The V end lost 0 bases, the J end lost 0 bases, and 8 bases lay between the germline ends. The CDR3 consists of 15 residues. CDR1 is SGHDN and CDR2 is FVKESK in the germline V gene. The CDR3 region has the DNA TGTGCCAGCAGCCAAGATGGGGGGTACCAAGAGACCCAGTACTTC. Amino acids: CASSQDGGYQETQYF.

The chain is built from TRBV5-1 and TRBJ2-5, with D maybe TRBD2 (5 bases). This CDR3 comprises 13 residues. Trimming pared 4 bases from V and 2 bases from J, leaving 9 bases between. Germline V gene sequence: CDR1 SGHRS, CDR2 YFSETQ. In DNA, the CDR3 is TGCGCCAGCAGCAGGGAGCTTCAAGAGACCCAGTACTTC. Its translation is CASSRELQETQYF.

CDR3 DNA sequence: TGTGCCAGCCGGCCACGGAGCGATGCCTACGAGCAGTACTTC. Translation: CASRPRSDAYEQYF. The chain employs TRBV6-5 and TRBJ2-7; D remains unclear. With 8 bases removed from V and 2 bases from J, the gap between germline ends came to 16 bases. This CDR3 comprises 14 residues. The germline V gene encodes CDR1 MNHEY and CDR2 SVGAGI.

The genes are TRBV6-1 and TRBJ2-7; 7 bases fit TRBD2. V was pared by 3 bases and J by 0 bases, with 5 bases of the junction left unmatched. The CDR3 extends over 15 amino acids. The germline V gene has CDR1 MNHNS and CDR2 SASEGT. This chain's CDR3 is CASSEAASGSYEQYF. The CDR3 coding sequence is TGTGCCAGCAGTGAGGCGGCTAGCGGCTCCTACGAGCAGTACTTC.

This clone is large in the sample. The rearrangement joins TRBV14 to TRBJ2-3; a weak D match, TRBD2 (6 bases). Per the germline V gene, CDR1 is SGHDN and CDR2 is FVKESK. This CDR3 contains 16 residues. The germline V and J ends were trimmed by 2 bases and 4 bases, with 16 bases remaining between them. As DNA, the CDR3 is TGTGCCAGCAGCCAAATACGTGGGGGAGGCGCAGATACGCAGTATTTT. The encoded protein is CASSQIRGGGADTQYF.

The V and J genes are TRBV6-1 and TRBJ1-1, with 7 bases fitting TRBD1. Trimming took 5 bases from V and 1 from J; bases not matched to a gene: 7. The germline gives CDR1 MNHNS, CDR2 SASEGT. The CDR3 runs 15 residues. The CDR3 loop is CASSRTGQTNTEAFF. In nucleotides, the CDR3 is TGTGCCAGCAGTCGGACAGGACAAACGAACACTGAAGCTTTCTTT.

This clone was detected once. The rearrangement uses TRBV27 and TRBJ2-1; possible D gene TRBD1, 6 bases. Germline values: CDR1 MNHEY, CDR2 SMNVEV (reference sequence). V lost 3 bases to trimming and J lost 1 base, with 10 bases between them. The CDR3 contains 15 residues. The CDR3 sequence: CASSLRQGSYNEQFF. DNA for the CDR3: TGTGCCAGCAGTTTGCGGCAGGGGTCCTACAATGAGCAGTTCTTC.

The rearrangement links TRBV5-1 to TRBJ1-1; D is possibly TRBD1 (6 bases). V was pared by 9 bases and J by 5 bases, with 17 bases between. The germline CDR1 and CDR2 sequences are SGHRS and YFSETQ. The CDR3 covers 13 residues. The CDR3 sequence: CATWGQGRTEAFF. In DNA, the CDR3 is TGCGCCACCTGGGGGCAGGGAAGGACTGAAGCTTTCTTT. Complete variable domain (other parts from reference TRBV5-1 and TRBJ1-1): KAGVTQTPRYLIKTRGQQVTLSCSPISGHRSVSWYQQTPGQGLQFLFEYFSETQRNKGNFPGRFSGRQFSNSRSEMNVSTLELGDSALYLCATWGQGRTEAFFGQGTRLTVV.

The chain uses TRBV5-5 and TRBJ2-7, with D uncertain. Between the trimmed V and J ends, which lost 2 bases and 7 bases, there was a span of 16 bases. Germline CDR1 is SGHKS and CDR2 is YYEKEE (reference sequence). The length of the CDR3 is 14 residues. The CDR3 protein is CASSLGGSSREQYF. DNA of the CDR3: TGTGCCAGCAGCTTAGGCGGAAGTTCAAGGGAGCAGTACTTC.

The chain combines TRBV28 with TRBJ2-2; D not resolved. The CDR3 has 14 amino acids. Germline assignment: CDR1 MDHEN and CDR2 SYDVKM. Trimming removed 5 bases at V and 6 bases at J, with 13 bases between. The CDR3, as DNA: TGTGCCAGCAGTCCCTTGACCCCTCCCGGGGAGCTGTTTTTT. This encodes CASSPLTPPGELFF.

The chain has TRBV30 and TRBJ2-3; D is undetermined. V lost 0 bases and J lost 2, with 9 bases in between. The CDR3 runs 14 residues. Germline assignment: CDR1 GTSNPN and CDR2 SVGIG (reference sequence). DNA of the CDR3: TGTGCCTGGAGTGTACGAAGGGTCACAGATACGCAGTATTTT. This gives the protein CAWSVRRVTDTQYF.

CDR3 region: CASSRPGRGVGAFF. The CDR3 coding sequence is TGTGCCAGCAGCAGACCCGGCCGGGGGGTGGGAGCTTTCTTT. The V call is TRBV12-1, the J call TRBJ1-1. TRBV12-1 counts as a pseudogene. The CDR3 loop spans 14 amino acids.

The chain is built from TRBV28 and TRBJ2-2; unclear D gene. This CDR3 contains 15 residues. Trimming removed 1 base from V and 1 base from J, with 7 bases in between. Germline V gene lookup returns CDR1 MDHEN and CDR2 SYDVKM. The CDR3 is CASSLLIGNTGELFF. CDR3 sequence (DNA): TGTGCCAGCAGTTTATTAATTGGGAACACCGGGGAGCTGTTTTTT.

The DNA of the CDR3 is TGTGCCAGCTCACCACTACTCGCAGGAACTGGAAACACCATATATTTT. Its protein is CASSPLLAGTGNTIYF. The rearrangement links TRBV18 to TRBJ1-3; D not resolved. V was trimmed by 1 base and J by 2 bases, leaving 12 bases between them. This CDR3 comprises 16 residues. CDR1 is KGHSH, CDR2 LQKENI, per germline.

This rearrangement joins TRBV27 to TRBJ1-5; D call uncertain. Deletions cut 4 bases from V and 3 bases from J, with 13 bases between. The CDR3 runs to 15 residues. Germline V lookup: CDR1 MNHEY, CDR2 SMNVEV (reference sequence). CDR3 coding DNA: TGTGCCAGCAGTTCGGACGGATATATCAATCAGCCCCAGCATTTT. Encoded protein: CASSSDGYINQPQHF.

This rearrangement joins TRBV2 to TRBJ1-1, with D possibly TRBD1 on 5 matching bases. The CDR3 is 13 amino acids. Germline V gene sequence: CDR1 SNHLY, CDR2 FYNNEI. Trimming took off 5 bases at V and 5 bases at J, with 12 bases between the two ends. The CDR3 spells CASSIQGETEAFF. CDR3 nucleotides: TGTGCCAGCAGTATTCAGGGTGAAACTGAAGCTTTCTTT.

The CDR3 DNA is TGTGCCAGCAGTTATAGCTTCGGGGAGACCCAGTACTTC. Translated, it gives CASSYSFGETQYF. This chain uses TRBV6-5 with TRBJ2-5; unclear D gene. The germline gives CDR1 MNHEY, CDR2 SVGAGI. Trimming pared 3 bases from V and 5 bases from J, leaving 10 bases between. The CDR3 length is 13 residues.

The chain combines TRBV28 with TRBJ1-4, with 9 bases lining up with TRBD1. The CDR3 contains 14 residues. J was trimmed by 7 bases and V by 7 bases; bases with no gene match: 7. Looked up from germline, CDR1 is MDHEN and CDR2 is SYDVKM. CDR3 protein: CASNRGRVREKLFF. CDR3 bases: TGTGCCAGCAACAGGGGGCGAGTTCGTGAAAAACTGTTTTTT.

The chain couples TRBV6-6 to TRBJ1-4; D is ambiguous. CDR3 size: 13 residues. Deletions cut 8 bases from V and 4 bases from J, with 11 bases between. Germline CDR1 MNHNY, CDR2 SVGAGI (reference sequence). The CDR3 coding sequence is TGTGCCAGCCTCAGATCGATTAATGAAAAACTGTTTTTT. Translation gives CASLRSINEKLFF.